This is a list of T cell receptor beta chains from one sample in a study of blood T cell repertoires in COVID-19. Generated by immunoSEQ multiplex PCR, the TCRdb table keeps only in-frame clones and is missing some. This table holds more than 300,000 clones, roughly nine tenths found once. Material for sequencing was PBMCs or T cells enriched from blood (not recorded which). All receptors derive from a woman between 25 and 40 years old who had recovered from COVID-19. Both conserved end residues are part of each CDR3. D genes are given only for firm matches. Clone size is shown for a subset of rows, as once, few, many or a class of expanded clone.

-,TRBJ1-2,TRBV5-1,-,TGCGCCAGCAGCACCGGACAGATTCCTAACTATGGCTACACCTTC,CASSTGQIPNYGYTF
-,TRBJ2-3,TRBV30,TRBD2,TGTGCCTGGAGAGTAGCGGGGGGGCCGAAAGATACGCAGTATTTT,CAWRVAGGPKDTQYF
-,TRBJ2-2,TRBV7-2,TRBD1,TGTGCCAGCAATATGGACAGGACGGCCGGGGAGCTGTTTTTT,CASNMDRTAGELFF
once,TRBJ1-5,TRBV5-1,-,TGCGCCAGCAGCCAGGGCCCCCGTCAGCCCCAGCATTTT,CASSQGPRQPQHF
-,TRBJ1-1,TRBV2,-,TGTGCCAGCAGGCCACAGGGTCTCGCTGAAGCTTTCTTT,CASRPQGLAEAFF
few,TRBJ1-1,TRBV7-9,-,TGTGCCAGCAGCTCCGGTTCGCAGGGGAGCGAAGCTTTCTTT,CASSSGSQGSEAFF
-,TRBJ1-2,TRBV27,-,TGTGCCAGCAGTTTAGCAGGCTTGAACTATGGCTACACCTTC,CASSLAGLNYGYTF
-,TRBJ2-3,TRBV30,-,TGTGCCTGGAGTGCGATGGGGCATGGAGATACGCAGTATTTT,CAWSAMGHGDTQYF
-,TRBJ2-2,TRBV28,-,TGTGCCAGCATTTTTTCTAGCGCTAACACCGGGGAGCTGTTTTTT,CASIFSSANTGELFF
-,TRBJ1-3,TRBV9,TRBD1,TGTGCCAGCAGCCCCTCGGGACAGGGTGTAGACACCATATATTTT,CASSPSGQGVDTIYF
-,TRBJ2-3,TRBV11-2,TRBD2,TGTGCCAGCAGCCCTAGACTAGCGGGGGGCACAGATACGCAGTATTTT,CASSPRLAGGTDTQYF
-,TRBJ1-3,TRBV12-5,-,TGTGCTAGTGGTTTGGGAGATCGGGGTGATTTT,CASGLGDRGDF
-,TRBJ1-1,TRBV6-2/TRBV6-3,TRBD1,TGTGCCAGCAGTTTGACAGGGGTGACTGAAGCTTTCTTT,CASSLTGVTEAFF
-,TRBJ1-2,TRBV18,TRBD1,TGTGCCAGCTCATCTTCGACAGGGGTCTATGGCTACACCTTC,CASSSSTGVYGYTF
once,TRBJ1-3,TRBV6-5,TRBD1,TGTGCCAGCAGCCTAGGACAGGGAACTGGAAACACCATATATTTT,CASSLGQGTGNTIYF
-,TRBJ1-5,TRBV11-3,TRBD1,TGTGCCAGCAGCTTACCGGACAGGGCGCATCAGCCCCAGCATTTT,CASSLPDRAHQPQHF
-,TRBJ1-4,TRBV5-8,-,TGTGCCAGCAGCTCCGCGGCAAGGGGCGGTGAAAAACTGTTTTTT,CASSSAARGGEKLFF
-,TRBJ1-2,TRBV18,-,TGTGCCAGCTCACCAGGAAGGGAGGTCTATGGCTACACCTTC,CASSPGREVYGYTF
-,TRBJ1-1,TRBV6-2/TRBV6-3,TRBD1,TGTGCCAGCAGCACCCGCGGACAGGGGATGAACACTGAAGCTTTCTTT,CASSTRGQGMNTEAFF
-,TRBJ1-2,TRBV5-1,TRBD1,TGCGCCAGCAAAGACAGGGATGCCCATGGCTACACCTTC,CASKDRDAHGYTF
-,TRBJ1-1,TRBV29-1,-,TGCAGCACAGTGACAGGAAACTACCCAAACACTGAAGCTTTCTTT,CSTVTGNYPNTEAFF
-,TRBJ1-5,TRBV7-9,-,TGTGCCAGCAGCTTCTCGGGGGGGGGTCTGAGTAATCAGCCCCAGCATTTT,CASSFSGGGLSNQPQHF
-,TRBJ1-4,TRBV30,TRBD1,TGTGCCTGGAGTAGGGGGGTTTGGGGACAGCCGGAAAAACTGTTTTTT,CAWSRGVWGQPEKLFF
once,TRBJ1-2,TRBV15,-,TGTGCCACCAGCAGATCCGCACTTTCACAGGGCGGCGGCTACACCTTC,CATSRSALSQGGGYTF
-,TRBJ2-7,TRBV2,-,TGTGCCAGCAGTGAAGCGAGGGCTTGGGAGGACCACGAGCAGTACTTC,CASSEARAWEDHEQYF
-,TRBJ2-3,TRBV5-4,TRBD2,TGTGCCAGCAGATACAGCGGGGAGGATACGCAGTATTTT,CASRYSGEDTQYF
-,TRBJ1-2,TRBV3-1/TRBV3-2,-,TGTGCCAGCAGCCAAGCGGGGGGCCTCCTCAATGGCTACACCTTC,CASSQAGGLLNGYTF
-,TRBJ1-5,TRBV2,TRBD1,TGTGCCAGCAACAGGGACAGTCAGAGCAATCAGCCCCAGCATTTT,CASNRDSQSNQPQHF
-,TRBJ1-1,TRBV6-5,TRBD1,TGTGCCAGCAGTTACCCGGGACAGGGGGAACAAGCTTTCTTT,CASSYPGQGEQAFF
-,TRBJ1-6,TRBV9,-,TGTGCCAGCGGCCGGGGTACCGATTCACCCCTCCACTTT,CASGRGTDSPLHF
once,TRBJ1-2,TRBV3-1/TRBV3-2,TRBD1,TGTGCCAGCAGCCAAGTGTTGTCAGGGGGCTATGGCTACACCTTC,CASSQVLSGGYGYTF
once,TRBJ1-6,TRBV14,-,TGTGCCAGCAGCCAAGACAGGGCCATCAATTCACCCCTCCACTTT,CASSQDRAINSPLHF
-,TRBJ1-5,TRBV7-2,TRBD1,TGTGCCAGCAGCTTAGACAGGGGAGGACAGCCCCAGCATTTT,CASSLDRGGQPQHF
-,TRBJ2-7,TRBV6-2/TRBV6-3,TRBD2,TGTGCCAGCAGTCCAAGCGGGGGGGACGCCTACGAGCAGTACTTC,CASSPSGGDAYEQYF
once,TRBJ2-1,TRBV7-8,-,TGTGCCAGCAGCTTAGGGTCCAGGAACAATGAGCAGTTCTTC,CASSLGSRNNEQFF
once,TRBJ2-1,TRBV4-1,TRBD2,TGCGCCAGCAGCCATTCCGGACTAGCGGGGGGCTCCAGCTACAATGAGCAGTTCTTC,CASSHSGLAGGSSYNEQFF
-,TRBJ1-5,TRBV9,TRBD1,TGTGCCAGCAGCGAGGGACAGGGCGATCAGCCCCAGCATTTT,CASSEGQGDQPQHF
-,TRBJ2-5,TRBV7-2,-,TGTGCCAGCAGCTTAGCGCTAGTAGCGGCGCAAGAGACCCAGTACTTC,CASSLALVAAQETQYF
few,TRBJ1-1,TRBV5-6,-,TGTGCCAGCAGCCCAGCAAACAGGGATTTGAAGAATACTGAAGCTTTCTTT,CASSPANRDLKNTEAFF
-,TRBJ1-1,TRBV7-2,-,TGTGCCAGCAGCTTAGTTCTCCGGGGGGCGGGCACTGAAGCTTTCTTT,CASSLVLRGAGTEAFF
once,TRBJ1-2,TRBV28,-,TGTGCCAGCAGTTTATTCCAGGTTACTGACTATGGCTACACCTTC,CASSLFQVTDYGYTF
-,TRBJ2-7,TRBV5-6,TRBD1,TGTGCCAGCAGCTTACAGGGGGCCTACGAGCAGTACTTC,CASSLQGAYEQYF
-,TRBJ2-3,TRBV27,TRBD2,TGTGCCAGCAGTCCGCCGCGGGGGGGCCTCGCAGATACGCAGTATTTT,CASSPPRGGLADTQYF
-,TRBJ2-3,TRBV5-1,TRBD2,TGCGCCAGCAGCTTGGGGCCGGGAGGAGATACGCAGTATTTT,CASSLGPGGDTQYF
-,TRBJ2-3,TRBV7-2,-,TGTGCCAGCAGCTCCCTGGGGGGGCCAAATACGCAGTATTTT,CASSSLGGPNTQYF
-,TRBJ1-1,TRBV7-6,-,TGTGCCAGCAGCCAACCGGGGGGGGCAAGTACTGAAGCTTTCTTT,CASSQPGGASTEAFF
-,TRBJ1-2,TRBV11-2,TRBD1,TGTGCCAGTACGACAGGGCACTATGGCTACACCTTC,CASTTGHYGYTF
-,TRBJ1-5,TRBV5-5,-,TGTGCCAGCAGCCCAACAGGTACTGGGGTCAATCAGCCCCAGCATTTT,CASSPTGTGVNQPQHF
-,TRBJ1-2,TRBV11-2,TRBD1,TGTGCCAGCAGCCAGGGACAGGCTTATGGCTACACCTTC,CASSQGQAYGYTF
-,TRBJ1-5,TRBV23-1,TRBD1,TGCGCCAGCAGTCATTCCGGACAGGGCAGAGATATCAATCAGCCCCAGCATTTT,CASSHSGQGRDINQPQHF